This T cell receptor (beta chain) was identified in a study of cytomegalovirus exposure and HLA in healthy donors. From germline, CDR1 is SGHTA and CDR2 FQGTGA. This CDR3 contains 16 residues. Notes on this clone: Its antigen remains unidentified. A junction end diverges from the germline sequence, so it may reflect a read error.

PCR primers comprised 60 Vbeta and 13 Jbeta primers. Assay used: immunoSEQ multiplex PCR; TCRdb lists only in-frame clones, some missing. Among around 150,000 clones listed, roughly 78% were seen once. Study observations and caveats: Per a later analysis, about 17,000 TCR beta sequences showed association with HLA alleles at 0.05 false discovery rate.

The chain joins TRBV7-3 to TRBJ2-5; the D gene is possibly TRBD1 (5 bases). The receptor comes from a man aged 30 to 45 in good health. Sequencing was carried out using PBMCs. The CDR3 DNA sequence: TGTGCCAGCAGCCTAACCCCTAAGGGGTGGGTAGAGACCCAGTACTTC. It encodes CASSLTPKGWVETQYF. Supplemented by reference TRBV7-3 and TRBJ2-5, the full variable domain reads GAGVSQTPSNKVTEKGKYVELRCDPISGHTALYWYRQSLGQGPEFLIYFQGTGAADDSGLPNDRFFAVRPEGSVSTLKIQRTERGDSAVYLCASSLTPKGWVETQYFGPGTRLLVL.